Listed below are T cell receptor beta chains from one sample, sequenced in a study of blood T cell repertoires in COVID-19. Data came from immunoSEQ multiplex PCR; TCRdb stores just in-frame clones and leaves some out. The sample holds 330,000 or so clones, over 75% seen once. The sample taken for sequencing was PBMCs or T cells enriched from blood (not recorded which). These receptors came from a man between 25 and 39 years old who had recovered from COVID-19. Both conserved end residues are part of each CDR3. Only part of the rows carry a size: once, few, many, or a class if the clone is expanded.

v_call: TRBV9; j_call: TRBJ2-1; clone_size: NA; cdr3_length: 16; cdr3_aa: CASSVGFVGGYNEQFF
v_call: TRBV13; j_call: TRBJ1-6; clone_size: NA; cdr3_length: 16; cdr3_aa: CASSPGTGGSNSPLHF
v_call: TRBV2; j_call: TRBJ1-2; clone_size: once; cdr3_length: 13; cdr3_aa: CASSIETAYGYTF
v_call: TRBV24-1; j_call: TRBJ1-1; clone_size: NA; cdr3_length: 15; cdr3_aa: CATLPREGTSAEAFF
v_call: TRBV7-9; j_call: TRBJ1-6; clone_size: NA; cdr3_length: 14; cdr3_aa: CASSFPTGVSPLHF
v_call: TRBV5-1; j_call: TRBJ2-2; clone_size: once; cdr3_length: 16; cdr3_aa: CASSLEGFLVTGELFF
v_call: TRBV5-6; j_call: TRBJ2-7; clone_size: NA; cdr3_length: 13; cdr3_aa: CASTPQNSYEQYF
v_call: TRBV19; j_call: TRBJ2-3; clone_size: NA; cdr3_length: 14; cdr3_aa: CASTQGYNTDTQYF
v_call: TRBV30; j_call: TRBJ1-5; clone_size: NA; cdr3_length: 15; cdr3_aa: CAWSYGQGGNQPQHF
v_call: TRBV7-9; j_call: TRBJ1-1; clone_size: NA; cdr3_length: 16; cdr3_aa: CASSLGRDRGRTEAFF
v_call: TRBV5-1; j_call: TRBJ1-2; clone_size: NA; cdr3_length: 14; cdr3_aa: CASSTEGTGDGYTF
v_call: TRBV21-1; j_call: TRBJ1-6; clone_size: NA; cdr3_length: 15; cdr3_aa: CASSPGTGFFAPLHF
v_call: TRBV19; j_call: TRBJ2-1; clone_size: NA; cdr3_length: 12; cdr3_aa: CASSVGWDEQFF
v_call: TRBV27; j_call: TRBJ2-1; clone_size: NA; cdr3_length: 14; cdr3_aa: CASSLVAWNNEQFF
v_call: TRBV5-1; j_call: TRBJ1-6; clone_size: NA; cdr3_length: 14; cdr3_aa: CASRLDSLDSPLHF
v_call: TRBV9; j_call: TRBJ2-3; clone_size: once; cdr3_length: 18; cdr3_aa: CASSATFTSGEITDTQYF
v_call: TRBV18; j_call: TRBJ1-6; clone_size: NA; cdr3_length: 15; cdr3_aa: CASSPPYSQNSPLHF
v_call: TRBV7-8; j_call: TRBJ2-7; clone_size: NA; cdr3_length: 16; cdr3_aa: CASSLMRRGPTYEQYF
v_call: TRBV28; j_call: TRBJ1-5; clone_size: NA; cdr3_length: 16; cdr3_aa: CASNLPGELSNQPQHF
v_call: TRBV15; j_call: TRBJ2-3; clone_size: NA; cdr3_length: 18; cdr3_aa: CATSRARGLAGPKDTQYF
v_call: TRBV2; j_call: TRBJ1-1; clone_size: NA; cdr3_length: 12; cdr3_aa: CASRGGPTEAFF
v_call: TRBV11-2; j_call: TRBJ2-7; clone_size: few; cdr3_length: 14; cdr3_aa: CASSFDRASYEQYF
v_call: TRBV28; j_call: TRBJ2-7; clone_size: NA; cdr3_length: 13; cdr3_aa: CASSLSQDYEQYF
v_call: TRBV5-1; j_call: TRBJ1-4; clone_size: NA; cdr3_length: 15; cdr3_aa: CASSLALGLNEKLFF
v_call: TRBV7-9; j_call: TRBJ1-6; clone_size: NA; cdr3_length: 10; cdr3_aa: CASTVLTLHF
v_call: TRBV2; j_call: TRBJ2-1; clone_size: NA; cdr3_length: 14; cdr3_aa: CASSVRDTDNEQFF
v_call: TRBV7-8; j_call: TRBJ2-1; clone_size: NA; cdr3_length: 16; cdr3_aa: CASSVVRGGSYNEQFF
v_call: TRBV28; j_call: TRBJ2-7; clone_size: NA; cdr3_length: 14; cdr3_aa: CASGLAGASYEQYF
v_call: TRBV19; j_call: TRBJ2-2; clone_size: NA; cdr3_length: 16; cdr3_aa: CASSLPTGVNTGELFF
v_call: TRBV19; j_call: TRBJ1-6; clone_size: NA; cdr3_length: 15; cdr3_aa: CASSETGGIGSPLHF
v_call: TRBV6-1; j_call: TRBJ2-5; clone_size: NA; cdr3_length: 15; cdr3_aa: CASSEFSGGQETQYF
v_call: TRBV30; j_call: TRBJ2-7; clone_size: NA; cdr3_length: 12; cdr3_aa: CAWSGLPDEQYF
v_call: TRBV5-6; j_call: TRBJ1-1; clone_size: NA; cdr3_length: 14; cdr3_aa: CASSLQLMNTEAFF
v_call: TRBV30; j_call: TRBJ2-7; clone_size: NA; cdr3_length: 15; cdr3_aa: CAWRAPTDRGPSQYF
v_call: TRBV24-1; j_call: TRBJ2-1; clone_size: NA; cdr3_length: 16; cdr3_aa: CATSDLARGSYNEQFF
v_call: TRBV6-1; j_call: TRBJ2-5; clone_size: few; cdr3_length: 14; cdr3_aa: CASSDGGGAETQYF
v_call: TRBV7-9; j_call: TRBJ2-6; clone_size: NA; cdr3_length: 14; cdr3_aa: CASSFSSGANVLTF
v_call: TRBV2; j_call: TRBJ1-4; clone_size: NA; cdr3_length: 14; cdr3_aa: CASSTPGDTEKLFF
v_call: TRBV28; j_call: TRBJ1-1; clone_size: NA; cdr3_length: 9; cdr3_aa: CASSLEAFF
v_call: TRBV6-5; j_call: TRBJ1-4; clone_size: NA; cdr3_length: 14; cdr3_aa: CASRTTAGDEKLFF
v_call: TRBV6-5; j_call: TRBJ1-2; clone_size: NA; cdr3_length: 14; cdr3_aa: CASSYSGSTGGYTF
v_call: TRBV5-4; j_call: TRBJ2-7; clone_size: NA; cdr3_length: 15; cdr3_aa: CASSASGGPAYEQYF
v_call: TRBV3-1/TRBV3-2; j_call: TRBJ2-7; clone_size: NA; cdr3_length: 15; cdr3_aa: CASSQDWTGGLEQYF
v_call: TRBV9; j_call: TRBJ1-2; clone_size: NA; cdr3_length: 14; cdr3_aa: CASSAQGANYGYTF
v_call: TRBV6-5; j_call: TRBJ2-7; clone_size: few; cdr3_length: 15; cdr3_aa: CASSTSPALTYEQYF
v_call: TRBV15; j_call: TRBJ1-1; clone_size: few; cdr3_length: 20; cdr3_aa: CATSRDTVGGGWFMNTEAFF
v_call: TRBV5-4; j_call: TRBJ2-1; clone_size: NA; cdr3_length: 12; cdr3_aa: CASSLKTGEQFF
v_call: TRBV13; j_call: TRBJ2-7; clone_size: once; cdr3_length: 15; cdr3_aa: CASSPEGEGTYEQYF